One sample yielded the 9 T cell receptor beta chains listed below, sequenced in a study of spatial heterogeneity in lung cancer. A single record per CDR3 protein comes from TCRdb applying MiXCR to the 5' RACE reads. This table has tens of thousands of distinct CDR3 sequences, roughly 13% appearing once. The time point is: sample taken at primary tumor resection. The sequenced material consisted of unsorted whole RNA from tumor, nontumor lung or frozen PBMC. Sequenced material: PBMCs, taken at surgery. These receptors all stem from a male donor with early-stage non-small cell lung cancer.

The chain has TRBV2 and TRBJ2-5; D possibly corresponds to TRBD1 (6 bases). Per germline, CDR1 SNHLY and CDR2 FYNNEI. The CDR3 is made up of 15 amino acids. Trimming cost V 6 bases and J 2 bases, with 16 bases left between them. The CDR3 region has the DNA TGTGCCAGCAGCGGCGCCCGTCAGGGGCAAGAGACCCAGTACTTC. Protein: CASSGARQGQETQYF.

The chain carries TRBV10-2 and TRBJ1-4; D is possibly TRBD1 (5 bases). This CDR3 is 14 amino acids long. Germline lookup yields CDR1 WSHSY and CDR2 SAAADI. Between the trimmed V and J ends, which lost 9 bases and 6 bases, there was a span of 17 bases. The CDR3 bases are TGCGCCAGTACCTCTGGGGGTTGGTATGAAAAACTGTTTTTT. Amino acid sequence: CASTSGGWYEKLFF.

The V call is TRBV6-2 or TRBV6-3, the J call TRBJ2-7; TRBD2 matches 7 bases. Unmatched junction bases numbered 8, after V lost 6 bases and J lost 3 bases. This CDR3 contains 14 residues. From germline, CDR1 is MNHEY and CDR2 SVGEGT. The CDR3 loop is CASRGAGRRYEQYF. CDR3 nucleotide sequence: TGTGCCAGCAGGGGAGCGGGGAGACGCTACGAGCAGTACTTC.

This clonotype was detected only a few times. This chain connects TRBV12-3 or TRBV12-4 to TRBJ1-1; 9 bases are shared with TRBD1. Trimming took 1 base from V and 9 from J; bases not matched to a gene: 3. The CDR3 consists of 13 residues. The chain's CDR3 is CASSLGGTGKAFF. CDR3 DNA: TGTGCCAGCAGTTTAGGTGGGACAGGGAAAGCTTTCTTT.

On this clonotype: At one end the junction does not follow the germline gene, possibly because of a read error. This chain connects TRBV3-1 to TRBJ1-2; unclear D gene. CDR3 length: 15 residues. From germline, CDR1 is LGHDT and CDR2 YNNKEL (reference sequence). CDR3 sequence: CASSPRPYGDYSYTF. The CDR3 DNA is TGTGCCAGCAGCCCCCGGCCTTATGGCGACTATAGCTACACCTTC. Together with reference TRBV3-1 and TRBJ1-2, the CDR3 gives the full variable domain: DTAVSQTPKYLVTQMGNDKSIKCEQNLGHDTMYWYKQDSKKFLKIMFSYNNKELIINETVPNRFSPKSPDKAHLNLHINSLELGDSAVYFCASSPRPYGDYSYTFGSGTRLTVV.

This clonotype was counted ten times or more. The CDR3 protein is CASSIDRGSNTEAFF. The DNA for the CDR3 is TGCGCCAGCAGCATTGACAGGGGGTCGAACACTGAAGCTTTCTTT. The rearrangement joins TRBV5-1 to TRBJ1-1; 9 nucleotides line up with TRBD1. The trim removed 4 bases at V and 1 base at J, leaving 5 bases unmatched. Germline lookup yields CDR1 SGHRS and CDR2 YFSETQ. The CDR3 totals 15 residues.

The chain has TRBV5-4 and TRBJ2-1; 10 bases fit TRBD2. The CDR3 extends over 15 amino acids. The V segment lost 3 bases and the J segment 8 bases; nucleotides outside the gene matches: 8. Germline CDR1 reads SGHNT; CDR2 reads YYREEE (reference sequence). CDR3 residues: CASSSQRGGGYEQFF. The CDR3 DNA follows: TGTGCCAGCAGCTCCCAGCGGGGGGGCGGCTATGAGCAGTTCTTC.

In its sample, this clonotype was seen a few times. The chain employs TRBV12-3 or TRBV12-4 and TRBJ1-1; no reliable D call. Between the trimmed V and J ends, which lost 3 bases and 3 bases, there was a span of 5 bases. The CDR3 runs to 12 residues. CDR3 amino acids: CASSFSYTEAFF. The DNA of the CDR3 is TGTGCCAGCAGTTTCAGCTACACTGAAGCTTTCTTT.

As concerns this clonotype: A single base separates this from a much larger clone, so it may be a read error. This chain connects TRBV12-3 or TRBV12-4 to TRBJ2-5, with 8 bases matching TRBD2. The CDR3 is 13 amino acids. The DNA of the CDR3 is TGTACCAGCAGTTTCGCTAGCGGGGAGACCCAGTACTTC. Its translation is CTSSFASGETQYF.